This T cell receptor (beta chain) was obtained from a study of CD8+CD57+ T cells in acquired aplastic anemia. At the level of the study: Mean DNA quantity obtained from sorted CD4+ and CD8+ cells was 3.2 ug. Study outcomes and limitations: Patients showed no significant difference from controls in CD8+ Simpson's diversity.

Flow cytometry had shown expanded CD8+CD57+ cells in the patients chosen for sequencing. This CDR3 comprises 15 residues. V was cut by 5 bases and J by 2 bases, with 16 bases left in between. Germline assignment: CDR1 SEHNR and CDR2 FQNEAQ (reference sequence). The TCR beta profiling, which covered VDJ combination and CDR3 sequence, was carried out using genomic DNA as the template. Using its own MiXCR run on the reads, TCRdb lists one record per CDR3 protein. The table shows around 130,000 distinct CDR3 sequences, with under 65% occurring only once. Points on this clonotype: Its antigen is as yet unknown. With a much larger clone just one base away, this may be a read error.

Sequences were obtained from sorted CD4+, CD8+, or CD8+CD57+ T cells (not recorded which) from PBMCs. The receptor was derived from a human donor with aplastic anemia. The V gene is TRBV7-9, the J gene TRBJ2-7; D is perhaps TRBD1 (5 bases). The CDR3 DNA follows: TGTGCCAGCAGCACTCGCCGCGAAGGGGCCTACGAGCAGTACTTC. This sequence encodes CASSTRREGAYEQYF.